This T cell receptor beta chain emerged from a study of cytomegalovirus exposure and HLA in healthy donors. Study-level points and caveats: Under in vitro conditions, a few CMV-associated chains were confirmed as specific for CMV antigens. The study listed 164 cytomegalovirus-associated TCR beta chains.

The CDR3 is 16 residues long. Germline V gene data show CDR1 as SGHAT and CDR2 as FQDESV (reference sequence). The V end was cut by 3 bases, the J end by 1 base, with 15 bases between. Primers: 60 Vbeta forward and 13 Jbeta reverse. TCRdb's table, derived via immunoSEQ multiplex PCR, lists solely in-frame clones and lacks some. This sample has over 65,000 clones, with 75% found just once. This clone has just one count. Its cognate antigen is unknown. The source material was PBMCs. The chain has TRBV11-1 and TRBJ1-1; TRBD1 is a possible D gene (6 bases). This clonotype was sampled from a man aged 40-49 years in good health and CMV-seronegative. The CDR3 spells CASSLAAGARNTEAFF. Here the CDR3 DNA reads TGTGCCAGCAGCTTGGCGGCAGGGGCGAGGAACACTGAAGCTTTCTTT.